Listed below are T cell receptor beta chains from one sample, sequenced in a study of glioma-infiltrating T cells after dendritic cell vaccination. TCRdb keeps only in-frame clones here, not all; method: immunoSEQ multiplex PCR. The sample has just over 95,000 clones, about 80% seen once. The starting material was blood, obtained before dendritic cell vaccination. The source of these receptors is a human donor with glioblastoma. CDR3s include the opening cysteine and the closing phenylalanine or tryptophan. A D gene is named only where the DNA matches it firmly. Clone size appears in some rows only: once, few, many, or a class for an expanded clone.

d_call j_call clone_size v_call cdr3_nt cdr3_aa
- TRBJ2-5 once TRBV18 TGTGCCAGCTCACCACCGTCGGGGAGTAGGGAGACCCAGTACTTC CASSPPSGSRETQYF
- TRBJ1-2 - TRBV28 TGTGCCAGCAGCCTTACAGGGATAGGGGGCTACACCTTC CASSLTGIGGYTF
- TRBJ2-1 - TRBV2 TGTGCCAGCACCCTATACAATGAGCAGTTCTTC CASTLYNEQFF
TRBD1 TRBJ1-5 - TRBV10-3 TGTGCCGCGCGGGACAGTCCGAACCGCAATCAGCCCCAGCATTTT CAARDSPNRNQPQHF
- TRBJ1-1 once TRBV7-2 TGTGCCAGCAGCTTGGGGCCCTCGAACACTGAAGCTTTCTTT CASSLGPSNTEAFF
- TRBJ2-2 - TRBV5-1 TGCGCCAGCACTGGGGGGAGTCTGTCCACCGGGGAGCTGTTTTTT CASTGGSLSTGELFF
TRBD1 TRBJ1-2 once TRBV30 TGTGCCTGGAGTGCGGACAGGGGACTACATGGCTACACCTTC CAWSADRGLHGYTF
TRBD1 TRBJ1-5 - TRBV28 TGTGCCAGCACTCGACAGGGGGATCAGCCCCAGCATTTT CASTRQGDQPQHF
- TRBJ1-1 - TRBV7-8 TGTGCCAGCAGCTTAGCGGGGGCAGGAGAAGCTTTCTTT CASSLAGAGEAFF
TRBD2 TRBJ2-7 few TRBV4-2 TGTGCCAGCAGCCACAGCGGGAGCTACGAGCAGTACTTC CASSHSGSYEQYF
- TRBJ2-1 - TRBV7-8 TGTGCCAGCAGCTTTCAGGGCGGTCATCTGAATGAGCAGTTCTTC CASSFQGGHLNEQFF
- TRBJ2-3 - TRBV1 TGCACCAGCAGGCCCTTTTCACAGGGGGGAAGGGATACGCAGTATTTT CTSRPFSQGGRDTQYF
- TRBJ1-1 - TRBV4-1 TGCGCCAGCAGCCAACCACAGGGTACTGAAGCTTTCTTT CASSQPQGTEAFF
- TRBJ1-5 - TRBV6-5 TGTGCCAGCAGCACGCGGGGAGGCGGCAATCAGCCCCAGCATTTT CASSTRGGGNQPQHF
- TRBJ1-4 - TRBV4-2 TGTGCCAGCAGCCAAGAGGGGCCGGGGGTTGAAAAACTGTTTTTT CASSQEGPGVEKLFF
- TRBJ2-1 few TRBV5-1 TGCGCCAGCAGCTTCGGACAAGTTTACAATGAGCAGTTCTTC CASSFGQVYNEQFF
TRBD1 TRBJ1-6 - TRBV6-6 TGTGCCAGCGCCGACAGGGCACCCCTCCACTTT CASADRAPLHF
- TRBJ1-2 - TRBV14 TGTGCCAGCAGCCAAAGATCAGGGAAGACTAACTATGGCTACACCTTC CASSQRSGKTNYGYTF
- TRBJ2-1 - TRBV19 TGTGCCAGTAGTTATAATGAGCAGTTCTTC CASSYNEQFF
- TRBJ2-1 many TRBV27 TGTGCCAGCAGTCAATCATCCTCAGACAATGAGCAGTTCTTC CASSQSSSDNEQFF
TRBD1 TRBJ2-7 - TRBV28 TGTGCCAGCAGTTTTTCCGGACAGGGAACCTACGAGCAGTACTTC CASSFSGQGTYEQYF
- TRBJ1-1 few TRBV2 TGTGCCAGCAGTGAACCTGCGGTCAGGAGGGGAACTGAAGCTTTCTTT CASSEPAVRRGTEAFF
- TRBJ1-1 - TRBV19 TGTGCCAGTAGTGCCCGGGGAGGGTGGGCTGAAGCTTTCTTT CASSARGGWAEAFF
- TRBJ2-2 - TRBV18 TGTGCCAGCTCACCACCGTTCCAGGGGTTCGGGGAGCTGTTTTTT CASSPPFQGFGELFF
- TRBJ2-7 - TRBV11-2 TGTGCCAGCAGCTATGCGCAGGGTTACGAGCAGTACTTC CASSYAQGYEQYF
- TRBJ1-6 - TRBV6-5 TGTGCCAGCAGCACAGGGCTTAATTCACCCCTCCACTTT CASSTGLNSPLHF
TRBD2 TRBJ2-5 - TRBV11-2 TGTGCCAGCAGCTTAGTCGCGCGGGGGTACCAAGAGACCCAGTACTTC CASSLVARGYQETQYF
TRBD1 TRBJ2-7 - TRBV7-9 TGTGCCAGCAGCCGGGCCGGGACAGGGGGTTACGAGCAGTACTTC CASSRAGTGGYEQYF
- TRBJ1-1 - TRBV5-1 TGCGCCAGCAGCTTGGCCGGACGGGATGAAGCTTTCTTT CASSLAGRDEAFF
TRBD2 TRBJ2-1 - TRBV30 TGTGCCTGGGGACTAGCCGTAGATGAGCAGTTCTTC CAWGLAVDEQFF
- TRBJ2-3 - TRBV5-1 TGCGCCAGCAGTGTAGAGGGTACAGATACGCAGTATTTT CASSVEGTDTQYF
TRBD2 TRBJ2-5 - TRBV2 TGTGCCAGCAATACCCGGGAGGGGGGAGAGACCCAGTACTTC CASNTREGGETQYF
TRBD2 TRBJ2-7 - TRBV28 TGTGCCAGCAGTTTCCCGGCGGGAGGGAGGTACGAGCAGTACTTC CASSFPAGGRYEQYF
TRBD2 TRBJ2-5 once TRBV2 TGTGCCAGCAGTGACGGGGGGATTGAAGGGACCCAGTACTTC CASSDGGIEGTQYF
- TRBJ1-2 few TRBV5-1 TGCGCCAGCACCATGGGGGGTAACTATGGCTACACCTTC CASTMGGNYGYTF
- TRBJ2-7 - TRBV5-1 TGCGCCAGCAGCCCCCGGCGGGACAGCTACGAGCAGTACTTC CASSPRRDSYEQYF
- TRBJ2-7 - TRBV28 TGTGCCAGCACCTCGGGGGGCCCAGGGTTGGAAGAGCAGTACTTC CASTSGGPGLEEQYF
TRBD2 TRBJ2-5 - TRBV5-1 TGCGCCAGCAGCCTCGTTACTAGCGGGGCGGAGACCCAGTACTTC CASSLVTSGAETQYF
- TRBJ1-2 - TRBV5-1 TGCGCCAGCAGCTTGGCGAGGGACTCTAACTATGGCTACACCTTC CASSLARDSNYGYTF
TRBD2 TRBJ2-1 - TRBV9 TGTGCCAGCAGCGTAGAGGCGGGAGTAGACAATGAGCAGTTCTTC CASSVEAGVDNEQFF
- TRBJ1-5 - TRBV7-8 TGTGCCAGCAGCCCGCGGCGGGGCAGCGACAATCAGCCCCAGCATTTT CASSPRRGSDNQPQHF
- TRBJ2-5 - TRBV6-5 TGTGCCTGCGGGACGGCCCAAGAGACCCAGTACTTC CACGTAQETQYF
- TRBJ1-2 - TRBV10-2 TGCGCCAGCAGGCAGACAGCTATAAACTATGGCTACACCTTC CASRQTAINYGYTF